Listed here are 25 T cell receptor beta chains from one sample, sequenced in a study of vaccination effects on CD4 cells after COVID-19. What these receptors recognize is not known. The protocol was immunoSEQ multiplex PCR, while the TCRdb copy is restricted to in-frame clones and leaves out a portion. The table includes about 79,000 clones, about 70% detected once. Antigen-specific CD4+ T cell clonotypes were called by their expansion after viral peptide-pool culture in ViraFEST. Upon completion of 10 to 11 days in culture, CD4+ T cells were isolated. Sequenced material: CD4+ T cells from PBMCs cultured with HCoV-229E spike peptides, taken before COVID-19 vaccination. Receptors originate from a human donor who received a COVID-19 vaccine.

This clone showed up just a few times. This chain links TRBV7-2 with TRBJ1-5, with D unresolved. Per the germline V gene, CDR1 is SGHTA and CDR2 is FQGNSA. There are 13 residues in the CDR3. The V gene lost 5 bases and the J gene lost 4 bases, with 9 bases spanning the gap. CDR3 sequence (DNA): TGTGCCAGCAGCCTCGGCCAGAATCAGCCCCAGCATTTT. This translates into CASSLGQNQPQHF. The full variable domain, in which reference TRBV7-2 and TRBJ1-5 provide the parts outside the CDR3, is GAGVSQSPSNKVTEKGKDVELRCDPISGHTALYWYRQSLGQGLEFLIYFQGNSAPDKSGLPSDRFSAERTGGSVSTLTIQRTQQEDSAVYLCASSLGQNQPQHFGDGTRLSIL.

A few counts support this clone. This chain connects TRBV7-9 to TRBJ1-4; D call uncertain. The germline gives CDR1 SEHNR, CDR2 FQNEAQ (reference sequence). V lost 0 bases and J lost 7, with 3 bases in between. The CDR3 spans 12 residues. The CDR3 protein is CASSLASEKLFF. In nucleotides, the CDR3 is TGTGCCAGCAGCTTAGCAAGTGAAAAACTGTTTTTT.

CDR3: CASLEGASGANVLTF. The CDR3 nucleotides are TGTGCCAGTTTGGAGGGGGCTTCTGGGGCCAACGTCCTGACTTTC. This chain links TRBV28 with TRBJ2-6; a weak D match, TRBD1 (7 bases). The CDR3 sequence is 15 residues long. V gave up 9 bases and J gave up 1 base, with 13 bases separating them. Per germline, CDR1 MDHEN and CDR2 SYDVKM.

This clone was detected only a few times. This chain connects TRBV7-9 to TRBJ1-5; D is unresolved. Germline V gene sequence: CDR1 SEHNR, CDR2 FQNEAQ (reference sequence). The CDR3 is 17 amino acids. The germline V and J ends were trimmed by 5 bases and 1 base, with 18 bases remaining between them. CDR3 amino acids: CASSIGRGIGSNQPQHF. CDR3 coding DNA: TGTGCCAGCAGCATAGGGCGGGGAATTGGGAGCAATCAGCCCCAGCATTTT.

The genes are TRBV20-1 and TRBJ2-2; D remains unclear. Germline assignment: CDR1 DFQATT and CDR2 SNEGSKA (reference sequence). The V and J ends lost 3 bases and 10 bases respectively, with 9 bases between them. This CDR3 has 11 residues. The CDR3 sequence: CSASRHLELFF. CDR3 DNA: TGCAGTGCTAGTCGACATTTGGAGCTGTTTTTT.

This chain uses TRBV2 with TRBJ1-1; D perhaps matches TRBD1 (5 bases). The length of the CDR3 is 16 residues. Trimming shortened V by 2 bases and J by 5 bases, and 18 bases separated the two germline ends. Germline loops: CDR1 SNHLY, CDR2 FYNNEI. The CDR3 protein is CASSELVGRKGTEAFF. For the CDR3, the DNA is TGTGCCAGCAGTGAACTCGTAGGGAGGAAGGGGACTGAAGCTTTCTTT.

The CDR3 reads CASSYLQGATIYF. The CDR3 DNA reads TGTGCCAGCAGCTACCTACAGGGGGCGACCATATATTTT. This rearrangement joins TRBV6-5 to TRBJ1-3, with 9 bases matching TRBD1. This CDR3 comprises 13 residues. The V segment lost 6 bases and the J segment 10 bases; nucleotides outside the gene matches: 7. Germline CDR1 is MNHEY and CDR2 is SVGAGI.

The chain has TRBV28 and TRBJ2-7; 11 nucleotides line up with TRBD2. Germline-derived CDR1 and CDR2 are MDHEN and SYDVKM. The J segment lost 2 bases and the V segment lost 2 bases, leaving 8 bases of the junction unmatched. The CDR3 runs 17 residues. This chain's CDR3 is CASSLNVAGGPTYEQYV. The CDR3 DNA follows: TGTGCCAGCAGTTTAAATGTAGCGGGGGGGCCCACCTACGAGCAGTACGTC.

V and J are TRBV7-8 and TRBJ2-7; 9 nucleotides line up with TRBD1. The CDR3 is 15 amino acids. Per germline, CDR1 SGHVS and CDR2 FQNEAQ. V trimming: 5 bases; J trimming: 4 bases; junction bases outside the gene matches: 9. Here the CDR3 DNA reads TGTGCCAGCAGCCTGGACAGGGGCCGACAGTACGAGCAGTACGTC. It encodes CASSLDRGRQYEQYV.

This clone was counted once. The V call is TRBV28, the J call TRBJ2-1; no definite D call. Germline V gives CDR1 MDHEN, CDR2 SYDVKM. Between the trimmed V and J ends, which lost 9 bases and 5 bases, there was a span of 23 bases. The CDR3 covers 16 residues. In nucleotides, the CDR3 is TGTGCCAGTCATACCCCACTAATTAGAGGTCACAATGAGCAGTTCTTC. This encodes CASHTPLIRGHNEQFF.

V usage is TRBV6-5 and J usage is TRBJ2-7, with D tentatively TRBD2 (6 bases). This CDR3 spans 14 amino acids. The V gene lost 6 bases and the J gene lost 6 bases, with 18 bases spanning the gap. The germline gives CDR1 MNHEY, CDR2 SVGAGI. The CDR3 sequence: CASRSQGLLGEQYV. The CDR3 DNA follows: TGTGCCAGCAGATCGCAGGGACTCCTAGGCGAGCAGTACGTC.

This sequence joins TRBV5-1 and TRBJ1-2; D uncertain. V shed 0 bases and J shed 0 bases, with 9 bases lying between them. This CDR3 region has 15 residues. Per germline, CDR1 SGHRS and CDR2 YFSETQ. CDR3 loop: CASSLGAGANYGYTF. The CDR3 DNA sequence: TGCGCCAGCAGCTTGGGGGCAGGAGCTAACTATGGCTACACCTTC.

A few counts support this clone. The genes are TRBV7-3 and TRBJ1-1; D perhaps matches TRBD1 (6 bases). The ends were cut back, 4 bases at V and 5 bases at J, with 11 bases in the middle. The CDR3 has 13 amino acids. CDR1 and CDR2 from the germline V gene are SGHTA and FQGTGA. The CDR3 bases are TGTGCCAGCAGCTCTGACAGGTTAACTGAAGCTTTCTTT. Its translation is CASSSDRLTEAFF.

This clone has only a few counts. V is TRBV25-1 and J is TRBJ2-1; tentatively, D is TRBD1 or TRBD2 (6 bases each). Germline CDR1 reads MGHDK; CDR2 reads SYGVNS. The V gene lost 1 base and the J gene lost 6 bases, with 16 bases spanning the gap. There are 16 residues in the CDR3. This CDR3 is CASSESGAGKGNEQFF. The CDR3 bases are TGTGCCAGCAGTGAATCGGGGGCTGGGAAAGGCAATGAGCAGTTCTTC.

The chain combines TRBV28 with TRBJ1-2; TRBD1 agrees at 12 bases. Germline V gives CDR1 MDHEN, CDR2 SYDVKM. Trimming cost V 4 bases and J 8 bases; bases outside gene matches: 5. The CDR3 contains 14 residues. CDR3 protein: CASSSGQGARGYTF. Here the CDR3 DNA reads TGTGCCAGCAGTTCGGGACAGGGGGCGCGAGGCTACACCTTC.

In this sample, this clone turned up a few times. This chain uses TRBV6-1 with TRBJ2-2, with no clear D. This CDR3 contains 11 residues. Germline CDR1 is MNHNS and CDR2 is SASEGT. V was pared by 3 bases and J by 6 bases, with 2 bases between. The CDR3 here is CASSDPGELFF. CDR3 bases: TGTGCCAGCAGTGATCCCGGGGAGCTGTTTTTT.

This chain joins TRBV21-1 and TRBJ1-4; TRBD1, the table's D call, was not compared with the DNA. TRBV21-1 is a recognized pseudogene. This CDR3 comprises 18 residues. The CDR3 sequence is CASSTVGALRVTNEKLFF. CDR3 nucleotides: TGTGCCAGCAGCACAGTGGGGGCCCTTCGGGTAACTAATGAAAAACTGTTTTTT.

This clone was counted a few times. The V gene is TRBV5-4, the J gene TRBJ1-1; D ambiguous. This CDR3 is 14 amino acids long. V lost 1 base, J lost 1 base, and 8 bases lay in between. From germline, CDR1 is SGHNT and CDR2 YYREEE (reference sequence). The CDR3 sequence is CASSLYLGNTEAFF. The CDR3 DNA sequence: TGTGCCAGCAGCTTGTATCTTGGGAACACTGAAGCTTTCTTT.

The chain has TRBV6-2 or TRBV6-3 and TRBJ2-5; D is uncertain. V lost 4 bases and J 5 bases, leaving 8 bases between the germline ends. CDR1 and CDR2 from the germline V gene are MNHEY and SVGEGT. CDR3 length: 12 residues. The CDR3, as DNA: TGTGCCAGCAGTTTGTTCAGGGAGACCCAGTACTTC. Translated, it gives CASSLFRETQYF.

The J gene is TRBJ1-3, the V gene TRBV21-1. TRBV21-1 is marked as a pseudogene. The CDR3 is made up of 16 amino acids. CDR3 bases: TGTGCCACCCCCCAGGGCCGGGGGGCGTCTGGAAACACCATATATTTT. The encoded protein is CATPQGRGASGNTIYF.

CDR3: CASSSPGGGNTIYF. The CDR3 nucleotides read TGTGCCAGCAGTTCTCCCGGAGGTGGAAACACCATATATTTT. This chain connects TRBV28 to TRBJ1-3; D unclear. The CDR3 length is 14 residues. The V gene's germline CDR1 is MDHEN and CDR2 SYDVKM. The V end lost 4 bases, the J end lost 3 bases, and 10 bases lay between the germline ends.

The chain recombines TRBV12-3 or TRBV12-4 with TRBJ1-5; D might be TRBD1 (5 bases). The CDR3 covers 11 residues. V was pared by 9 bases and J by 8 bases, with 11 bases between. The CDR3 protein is CARGQGEPQHF. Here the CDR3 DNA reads TGTGCCAGGGGTCAAGGGGAGCCCCAGCATTTT.

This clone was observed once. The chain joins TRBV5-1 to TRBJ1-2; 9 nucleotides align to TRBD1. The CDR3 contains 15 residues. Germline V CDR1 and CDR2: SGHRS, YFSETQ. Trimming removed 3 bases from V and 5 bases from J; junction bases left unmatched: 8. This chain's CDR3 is CASSSTGGSQYGYTF. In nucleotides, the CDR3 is TGCGCCAGCAGCTCGACAGGGGGTTCCCAATATGGCTACACCTTC.

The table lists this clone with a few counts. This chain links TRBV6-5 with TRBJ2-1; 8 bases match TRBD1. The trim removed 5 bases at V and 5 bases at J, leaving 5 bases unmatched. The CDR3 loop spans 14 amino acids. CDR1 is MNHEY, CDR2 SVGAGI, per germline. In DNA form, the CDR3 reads TGTGCCAGCAGTAAACCGACAGGGGACAATGAGCAGTTCTTC. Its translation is CASSKPTGDNEQFF.

The CDR3 here is CAVRRTSGGRGNNEQFF. CDR3 nucleotide sequence: TGTGCCGTACGTCGGACTAGCGGGGGCCGGGGCAACAATGAGCAGTTCTTC. V usage is TRBV5-8 and J usage is TRBJ2-1, with 13 bases that match TRBD2. CDR3 length: 17 residues. With 10 bases clipped from V and 5 bases from J, the junction kept 15 bases outside the gene matches. CDR1 is SGHTS, CDR2 YDEGEE, per germline.